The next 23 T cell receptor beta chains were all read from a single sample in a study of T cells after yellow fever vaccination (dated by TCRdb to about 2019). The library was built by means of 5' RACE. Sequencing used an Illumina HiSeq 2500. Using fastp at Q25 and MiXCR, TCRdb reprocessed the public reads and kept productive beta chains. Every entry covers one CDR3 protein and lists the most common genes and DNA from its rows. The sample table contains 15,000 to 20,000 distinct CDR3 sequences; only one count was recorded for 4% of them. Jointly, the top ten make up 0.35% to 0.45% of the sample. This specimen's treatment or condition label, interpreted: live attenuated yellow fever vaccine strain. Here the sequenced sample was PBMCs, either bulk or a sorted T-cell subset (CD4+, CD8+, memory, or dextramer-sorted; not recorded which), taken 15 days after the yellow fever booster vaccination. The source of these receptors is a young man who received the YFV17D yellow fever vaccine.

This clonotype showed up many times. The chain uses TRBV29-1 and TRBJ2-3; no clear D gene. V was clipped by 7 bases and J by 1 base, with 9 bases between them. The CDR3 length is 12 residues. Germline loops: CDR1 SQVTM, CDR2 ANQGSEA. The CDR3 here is CSGESGTDTQYF. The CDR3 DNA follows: TGCAGCGGAGAAAGCGGCACAGATACGCAGTATTTT.

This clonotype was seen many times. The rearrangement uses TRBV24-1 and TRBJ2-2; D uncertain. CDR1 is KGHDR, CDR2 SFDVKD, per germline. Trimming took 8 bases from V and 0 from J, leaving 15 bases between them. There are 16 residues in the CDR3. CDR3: CATIPPRRANTGELFF. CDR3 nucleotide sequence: TGTGCCACCATACCTCCGCGAAGAGCGAACACCGGGGAGCTGTTTTTT.

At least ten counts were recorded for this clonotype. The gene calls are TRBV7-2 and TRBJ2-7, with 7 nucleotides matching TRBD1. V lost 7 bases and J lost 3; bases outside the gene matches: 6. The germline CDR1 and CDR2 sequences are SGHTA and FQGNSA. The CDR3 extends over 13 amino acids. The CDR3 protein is CASNPGQYYEQYF. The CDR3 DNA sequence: TGTGCCAGCAACCCGGGACAGTACTACGAGCAGTACTTC.

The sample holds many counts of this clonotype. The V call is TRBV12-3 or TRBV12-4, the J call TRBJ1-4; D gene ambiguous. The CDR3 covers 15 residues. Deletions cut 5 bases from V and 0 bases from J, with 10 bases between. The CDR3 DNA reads TGTGCCAGCAGTCCCCGAATTGCAACTAATGAAAAACTGTTTTTT. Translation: CASSPRIATNEKLFF.

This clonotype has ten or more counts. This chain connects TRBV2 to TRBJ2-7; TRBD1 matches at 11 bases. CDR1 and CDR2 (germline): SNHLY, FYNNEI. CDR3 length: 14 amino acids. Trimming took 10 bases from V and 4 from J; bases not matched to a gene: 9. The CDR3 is CAIYYGDRGYEQYF. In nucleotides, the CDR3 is TGTGCCATTTATTACGGGGACAGGGGGTACGAGCAGTACTTC.

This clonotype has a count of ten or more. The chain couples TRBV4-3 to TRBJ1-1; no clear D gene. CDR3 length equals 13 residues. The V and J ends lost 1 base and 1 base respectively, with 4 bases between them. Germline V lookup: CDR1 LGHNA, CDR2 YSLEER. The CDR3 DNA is TGCGCCAGCAGCCAAGTTCGGAACACTGAAGCTTTCTTT. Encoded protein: CASSQVRNTEAFF.

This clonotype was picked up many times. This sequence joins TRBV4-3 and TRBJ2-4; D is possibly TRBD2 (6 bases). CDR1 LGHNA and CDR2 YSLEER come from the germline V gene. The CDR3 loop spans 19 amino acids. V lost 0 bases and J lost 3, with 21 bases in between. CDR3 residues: CASSQEGRGGRVGKNIQYF. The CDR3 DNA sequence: TGCGCCAGCAGCCAAGAGGGTAGGGGAGGAAGGGTCGGCAAAAACATTCAGTACTTC.

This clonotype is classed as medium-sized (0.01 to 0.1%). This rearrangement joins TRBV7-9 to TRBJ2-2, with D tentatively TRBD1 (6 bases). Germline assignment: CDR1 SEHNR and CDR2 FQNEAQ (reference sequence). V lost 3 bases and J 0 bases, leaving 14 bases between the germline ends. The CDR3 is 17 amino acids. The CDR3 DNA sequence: TGTGCCAGCAGCTTTACAACACCAGGGGCGAACACCGGGGAGCTGTTTTTT. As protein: CASSFTTPGANTGELFF. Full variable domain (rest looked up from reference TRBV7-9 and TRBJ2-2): DTGVSQNPRHKITKRGQNVTFRCDPISEHNRLYWYRQTLGQGPEFLTYFQNEAQLEKSRLLSDRFSAERPKGSFSTLEIQRTEQGDSAMYLCASSFTTPGANTGELFFGEGSRLTVL.

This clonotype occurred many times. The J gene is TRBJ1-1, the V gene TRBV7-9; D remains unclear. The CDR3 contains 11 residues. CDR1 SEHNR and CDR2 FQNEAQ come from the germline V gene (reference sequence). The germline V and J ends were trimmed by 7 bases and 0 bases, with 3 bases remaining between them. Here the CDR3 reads CASTLNTEAFF. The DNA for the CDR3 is TGTGCCAGCACCTTGAACACTGAAGCTTTCTTT.

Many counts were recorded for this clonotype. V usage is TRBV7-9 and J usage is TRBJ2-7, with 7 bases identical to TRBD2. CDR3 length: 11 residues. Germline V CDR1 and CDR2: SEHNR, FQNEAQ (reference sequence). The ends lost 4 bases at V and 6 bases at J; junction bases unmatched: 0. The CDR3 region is CASSSSGEQYF. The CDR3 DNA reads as TGTGCCAGCAGCTCTAGCGGCGAGCAGTACTTC.

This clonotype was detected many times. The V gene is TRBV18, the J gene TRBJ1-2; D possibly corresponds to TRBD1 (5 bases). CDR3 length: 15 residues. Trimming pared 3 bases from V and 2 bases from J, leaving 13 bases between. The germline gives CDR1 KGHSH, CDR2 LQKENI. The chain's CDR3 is CASSPDGGGNYGYTF. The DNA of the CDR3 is TGTGCCAGCTCACCGGATGGCGGGGGGAACTATGGCTACACCTTC.

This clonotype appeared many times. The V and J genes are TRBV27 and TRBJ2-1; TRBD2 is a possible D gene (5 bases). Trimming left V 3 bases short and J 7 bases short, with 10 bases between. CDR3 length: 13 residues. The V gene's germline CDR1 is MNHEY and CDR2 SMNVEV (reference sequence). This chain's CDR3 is CASSLRVTNEQFF. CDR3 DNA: TGTGCCAGCAGTTTGAGGGTAACTAATGAGCAGTTCTTC.

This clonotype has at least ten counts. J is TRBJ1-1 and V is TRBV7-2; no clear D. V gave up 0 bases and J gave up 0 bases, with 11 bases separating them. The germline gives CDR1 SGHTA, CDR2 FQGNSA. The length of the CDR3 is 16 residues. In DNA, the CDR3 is TGTGCCAGCAGCTTAGCCCCCGGAGGGATGAACACTGAAGCTTTCTTT. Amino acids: CASSLAPGGMNTEAFF. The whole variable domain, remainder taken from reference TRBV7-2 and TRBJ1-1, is GAGVSQSPSNKVTEKGKDVELRCDPISGHTALYWYRQSLGQGLEFLIYFQGNSAPDKSGLPSDRFSAERTGGSVSTLTIQRTQQEDSAVYLCASSLAPGGMNTEAFFGQGTRLTVV.

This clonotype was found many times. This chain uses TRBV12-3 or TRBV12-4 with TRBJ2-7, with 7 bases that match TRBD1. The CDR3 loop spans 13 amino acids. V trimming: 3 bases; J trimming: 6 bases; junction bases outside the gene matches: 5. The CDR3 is CASSFRQGSEQYF. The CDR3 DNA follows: TGTGCCAGCAGTTTTCGACAGGGTTCCGAGCAGTACTTC.

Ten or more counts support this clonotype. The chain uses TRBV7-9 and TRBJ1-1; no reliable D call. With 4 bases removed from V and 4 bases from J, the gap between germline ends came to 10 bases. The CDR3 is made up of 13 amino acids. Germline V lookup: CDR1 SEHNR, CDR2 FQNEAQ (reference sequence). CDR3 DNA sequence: TGTGCCAGCAGCTCGTCGGGCCCCACTGAAGCTTTCTTT. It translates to CASSSSGPTEAFF.

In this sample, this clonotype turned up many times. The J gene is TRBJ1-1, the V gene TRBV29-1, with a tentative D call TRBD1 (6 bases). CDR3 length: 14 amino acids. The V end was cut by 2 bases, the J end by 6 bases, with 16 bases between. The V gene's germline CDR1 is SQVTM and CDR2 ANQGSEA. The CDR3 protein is CSVETPQGGPEAFF. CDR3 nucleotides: TGCAGCGTTGAAACACCACAGGGAGGGCCTGAAGCTTTCTTT.

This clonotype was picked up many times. CDR3 residues: CASSSWAGGTDTQYF. The CDR3 DNA sequence: TGTGCCAGCAGTTCCTGGGCTGGGGGGACAGATACGCAGTATTTT. The rearrangement joins TRBV27 to TRBJ2-3; D may be TRBD2 (6 bases). The V gene lost 4 bases and the J gene lost 3 bases, with 14 bases spanning the gap. This CDR3 region has 15 residues. Germline V gives CDR1 MNHEY, CDR2 SMNVEV (reference sequence).

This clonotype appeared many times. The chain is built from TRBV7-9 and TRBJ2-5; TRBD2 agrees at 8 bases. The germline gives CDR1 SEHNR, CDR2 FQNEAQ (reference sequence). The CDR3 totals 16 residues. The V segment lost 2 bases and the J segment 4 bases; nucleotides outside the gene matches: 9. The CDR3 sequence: CASSLSLGLAGETQYF. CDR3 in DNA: TGTGCCAGCAGCTTATCCCTCGGTCTAGCGGGAGAGACCCAGTACTTC.

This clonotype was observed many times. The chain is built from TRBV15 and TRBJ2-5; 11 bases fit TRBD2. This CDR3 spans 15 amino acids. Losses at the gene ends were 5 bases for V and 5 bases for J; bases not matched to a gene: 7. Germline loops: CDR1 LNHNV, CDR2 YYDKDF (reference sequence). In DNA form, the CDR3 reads TGTGCCACCAGCCGGGGGGGACTAGCGGCGGAGACCCAGTACTTC. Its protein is CATSRGGLAAETQYF.

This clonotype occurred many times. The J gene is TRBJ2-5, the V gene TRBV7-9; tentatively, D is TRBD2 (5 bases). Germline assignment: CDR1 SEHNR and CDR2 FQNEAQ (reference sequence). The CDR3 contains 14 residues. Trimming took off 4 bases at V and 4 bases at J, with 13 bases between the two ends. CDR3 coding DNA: TGTGCCAGCAGCTCCCTACTGGCGGGAGAGACCCAGTACTTC. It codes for CASSSLLAGETQYF.

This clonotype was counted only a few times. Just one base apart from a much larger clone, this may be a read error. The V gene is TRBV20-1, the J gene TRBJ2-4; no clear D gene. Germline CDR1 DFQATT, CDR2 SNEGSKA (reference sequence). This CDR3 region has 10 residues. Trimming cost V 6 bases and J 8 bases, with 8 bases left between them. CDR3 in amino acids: CSAIFDIQYF. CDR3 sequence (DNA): TGCAGTGCCATTTTTGACATTCAGTACTTC.

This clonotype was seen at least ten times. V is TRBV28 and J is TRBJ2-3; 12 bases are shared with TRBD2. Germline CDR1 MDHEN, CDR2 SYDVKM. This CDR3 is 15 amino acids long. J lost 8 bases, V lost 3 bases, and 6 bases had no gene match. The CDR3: CASSFPSSGRVTQYF. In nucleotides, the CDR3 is TGTGCCAGCAGTTTTCCGTCTAGCGGGAGGGTTACGCAGTATTTT.

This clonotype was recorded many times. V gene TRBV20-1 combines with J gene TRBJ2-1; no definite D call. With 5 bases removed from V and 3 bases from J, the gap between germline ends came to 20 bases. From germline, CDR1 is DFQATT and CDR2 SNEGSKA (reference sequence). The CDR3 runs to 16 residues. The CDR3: CSARPPVDPNYNEQFF. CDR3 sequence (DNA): TGCAGTGCTCGACCACCGGTAGACCCGAACTACAATGAGCAGTTCTTC.